This T cell receptor beta chain was documented in a study of CD8 T cells in ankylosing spondylitis. The study's findings and limits: Within matched ankylosing spondylitis synovial fluid, disease-linked clones were reportedly significantly enriched. Seemingly characteristic of ankylosing spondylitis blood was a TCR beta motif consisting of about 8 highly homologous variants. Peripheral blood held disease-linked clones only at relatively low frequency, and these were CD8+.

Per germline, CDR1 SNHLY and CDR2 FYNNEI. This CDR3 is built from 14 residues. Trimming shortened V by 10 bases and J by 1 base, and 15 bases separated the two germline ends. This clonotype was counted at least ten times. What it binds is not known. MiXCR, run by TCRdb on the 5' RACE reads, gives a single entry per CDR3 protein. The table records around 210,000 distinct CDR3 sequences, roughly 8% of them present only once. The sequencing input was blood, either unsorted or a sorted T cell fraction (not recorded which). The TCR was taken from a female donor with ankylosing spondylitis or in good health (not recorded which). The chain joins TRBV2 to TRBJ2-3; D unresolved. CDR3 bases: TGTGCCACCTTCCTGGAGTGGGGCACAGATACGCAGTATTTT. Translating it yields CATFLEWGTDTQYF.